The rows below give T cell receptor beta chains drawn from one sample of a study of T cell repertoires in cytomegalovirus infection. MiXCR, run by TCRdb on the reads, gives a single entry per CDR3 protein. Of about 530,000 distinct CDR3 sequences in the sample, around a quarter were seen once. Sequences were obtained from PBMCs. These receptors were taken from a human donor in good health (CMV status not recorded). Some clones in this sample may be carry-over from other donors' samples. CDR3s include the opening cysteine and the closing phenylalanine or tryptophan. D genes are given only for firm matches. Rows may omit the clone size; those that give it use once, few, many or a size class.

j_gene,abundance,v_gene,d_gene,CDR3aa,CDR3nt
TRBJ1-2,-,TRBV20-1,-,CSASPSRVGGYTF,TGCAGTGCTAGTCCCTCCAGGGTGGGAGGCTACACCTTC
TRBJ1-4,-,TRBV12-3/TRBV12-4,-,CASSLMGRPEKLFF,TGTGCCAGCAGTTTAATGGGGCGCCCGGAAAAACTGTTTTTT
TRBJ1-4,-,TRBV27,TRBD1,CASSPTQGNEKLFF,TGTGCCAGCAGTCCAACACAGGGGAATGAAAAACTGTTTTTT
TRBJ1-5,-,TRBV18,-,CASSPRQGKGQPQHF,TGTGCCAGCTCACCTCGGCAGGGGAAAGGCCAGCCCCAGCATTTT
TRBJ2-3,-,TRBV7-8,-,CASSLNPLAGRPDTQYF,TGTGCCAGCAGCTTAAACCCCCTGGCGGGACGGCCAGATACGCAGTATTTT
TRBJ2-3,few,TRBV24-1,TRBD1,CATSGVRAGGFADTQYF,TGTGCCACCAGTGGGGTTCGGGCAGGGGGCTTCGCAGATACGCAGTATTTT
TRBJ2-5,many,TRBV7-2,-,CASNRWTGRVAETQYF,TGTGCCAGCAACCGGTGGACTGGCAGGGTGGCAGAGACCCAGTACTTC
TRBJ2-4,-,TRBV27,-,CASSLTRKNIQYF,TGTGCCAGCAGTTTAACTAGGAAAAACATTCAGTACTTC
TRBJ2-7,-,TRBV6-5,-,CASSYRGQYEQYF,TGTGCCAGCAGTTACCGAGGGCAGTACGAGCAGTACTTC
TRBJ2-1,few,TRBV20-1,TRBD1,CSARDQDRGHEQFF,TGCAGTGCTAGAGATCAGGACAGGGGCCATGAGCAGTTCTTC
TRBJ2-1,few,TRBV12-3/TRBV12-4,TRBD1,CASRIPGQGFYNEQFF,TGTGCCAGCAGGATACCGGGACAGGGATTCTACAATGAGCAGTTCTTC
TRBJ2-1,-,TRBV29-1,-,CSHRTGAEQFF,TGCAGCCACAGAACCGGGGCAGAGCAGTTCTTC
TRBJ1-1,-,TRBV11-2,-,CASSLGRVAEAFF,TGTGCCAGCAGCTTAGGCAGGGTAGCCGAAGCTTTCTTT
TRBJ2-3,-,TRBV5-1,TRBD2,CASSIALLAGGTDTQYF,TGCGCCAGCAGCATCGCCCTACTAGCGGGTGGCACAGATACGCAGTATTTT
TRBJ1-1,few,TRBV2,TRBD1,CASRGTATEAFF,TGTGCCAGCAGGGGGACAGCCACTGAAGCTTTCTTT
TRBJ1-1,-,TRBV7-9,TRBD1,CASSPGTGGAVDTEAFF,TGTGCCAGCAGCCCCGGGACAGGGGGCGCGGTGGACACTGAAGCTTTCTTT
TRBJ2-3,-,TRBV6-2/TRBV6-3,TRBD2,CASSYGGAGTDTQYF,TGTGCCAGCAGTTACGGGGGAGCGGGAACAGATACGCAGTATTTT
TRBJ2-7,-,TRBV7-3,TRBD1,CASSYFTRQGSYEQYF,TGTGCCAGCAGCTACTTTACTCGACAGGGCTCCTACGAGCAGTACTTC
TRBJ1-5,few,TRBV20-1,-,CSARDRGGGLISQPQHF,TGCAGTGCTAGAGATAGGGGGGGAGGTTTAATTTCTCAGCCCCAGCATTTT
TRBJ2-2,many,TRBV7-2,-,CASSRTGFNTGELFF,TGTGCCAGCAGTCGAACAGGATTCAACACCGGGGAGCTGTTTTTT
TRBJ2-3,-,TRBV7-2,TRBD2,CASSPGRASGRAGTDTQYF,TGTGCCAGCAGCCCGGGAAGGGCTAGCGGGAGGGCCGGCACAGATACGCAGTATTTT
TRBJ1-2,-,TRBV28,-,CASSPKRTDNYGYTF,TGTGCCAGCAGCCCCAAGAGGACAGACAACTATGGCTACACCTTC
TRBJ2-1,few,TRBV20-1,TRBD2,CSARVQRLAGTGEQFF,TGCAGTGCTAGAGTCCAACGACTAGCGGGAACTGGTGAGCAGTTCTTC
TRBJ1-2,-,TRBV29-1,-,CSVGRDNQLYGYTF,TGCAGCGTTGGCAGGGACAACCAACTCTATGGCTACACCTTC
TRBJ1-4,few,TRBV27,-,CASSLSAYSNEKLFF,TGTGCCAGCAGTTTATCGGCGTACTCTAATGAAAAACTGTTTTTT
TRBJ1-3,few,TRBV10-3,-,CAIKGLTGNTIYF,TGTGCCATCAAGGGGCTCACTGGAAACACCATATATTTT
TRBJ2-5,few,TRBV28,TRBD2,CASCRASGQETQYF,TGTGCCAGCTGCCGGGCTAGCGGGCAAGAGACCCAGTACTTC
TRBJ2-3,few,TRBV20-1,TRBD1,CSARDGQAAYTDTQYF,TGCAGTGCTAGGGACGGACAGGCCGCCTACACAGATACGCAGTATTTT
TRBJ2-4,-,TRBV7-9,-,CASSFSQAKNIQYF,TGTGCCAGCAGCTTTTCCCAAGCCAAAAACATTCAGTACTTC
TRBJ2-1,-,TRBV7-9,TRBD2,CASSTLPSGRSPSSYNEQFF,TGTGCCAGCAGCACTTTGCCTAGCGGGAGGTCCCCAAGCTCCTACAATGAGCAGTTCTTC
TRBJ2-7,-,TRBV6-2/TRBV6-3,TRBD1,CASSQYPGQGTYEQYF,TGTGCCAGCAGTCAATACCCGGGACAGGGGACCTACGAGCAGTACTTC
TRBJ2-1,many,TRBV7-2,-,CASSLWGFNEQFF,TGTGCCAGCAGCTTATGGGGCTTCAATGAGCAGTTCTTC
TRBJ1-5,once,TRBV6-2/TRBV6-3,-,CASSYLSGQPQHF,TGTGCCAGCAGTTACCTATCCGGTCAGCCCCAGCATTTT
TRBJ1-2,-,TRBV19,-,CASSPDGLRVGYTF,TGTGCCAGTAGTCCGGACGGACTCAGGGTTGGCTACACCTTC
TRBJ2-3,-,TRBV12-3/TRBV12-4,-,CASSPDTGPDTVTDTQYF,TGTGCCAGCAGCCCTGACACCGGCCCAGATACCGTCACAGATACGCAGTATTTT
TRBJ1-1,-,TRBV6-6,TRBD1,CASSYDRANTEAFF,TGTGCCAGCAGTTACGACAGGGCGAACACTGAAGCTTTCTTT
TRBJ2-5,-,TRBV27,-,CASSFRGRGTQYF,TGTGCCAGCAGTTTTCGGGGACGTGGGACCCAGTACTTC
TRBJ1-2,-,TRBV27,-,CASSLGTYYGYTF,TGTGCCAGCAGTTTAGGGACATACTATGGCTACACCTTC
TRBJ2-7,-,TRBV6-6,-,CASSYSRQAPSDEQYF,TGTGCCAGCAGTTACTCTCGACAGGCCCCCTCCGACGAGCAGTACTTC
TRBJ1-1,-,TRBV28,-,CASRAGDYTEAFF,TGTGCCAGCAGGGCTGGGGACTACACTGAAGCTTTCTTT
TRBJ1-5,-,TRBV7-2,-,CASSTSQPGWSQPQHF,TGTGCCAGCAGCACCTCCCAACCAGGGTGGTCGCAGCCCCAGCATTTT